This TCR beta chain was captured in a study of neoadjuvant anti-PD-1 for oral cavity cancer. Broader study findings: Each response group had just a few patients in TCR analyses.

As to this clone: No antigen is known for it.

Cohort: HPV-negative, locally advanced oral cavity squamous cell carcinoma patients. The method was immunoSEQ multiplex PCR; TCRdb's version includes in-frame clones alone and lacks a portion of them. The repertoire holds about 6,700 clones, with 60% to 80% as singletons. The receptor's source is a person between 40 and 79 years old with oral cavity squamous cell carcinoma. This specimen was PBMCs, taken before nivolumab (anti-PD-1) treatment.

The chain's CDR3 is CASTPMYGNQPQHF. The CDR3 DNA follows: TGTGCCAGTACTCCTATGTACGGCAATCAGCCCCAGCATTTT. This sequence joins TRBV19 and TRBJ1-5, with no clear D. Trimming left V 7 bases short and J 2 bases short, with 12 bases between. Germline V gene lookup returns CDR1 LNHDA and CDR2 SQIVND (reference sequence). This CDR3 is built from 14 residues.